The clone carrying this T cell receptor (beta chain) was seen a single time. In the authors' methods: Researchers report that nucleated cell counts were estimated from reference gene primer amplification. Clones were read by immunoSEQ multiplex PCR, and TCRdb kept only the in-frame ones, dropping some. V, J and clone size are taken as reported in that table, and D and trimming were inferred from the DNA itself. The repertoire holds about 250,000 clones, over 70% seen once, with 27% in the top ten. The CDR3 extends over 13 amino acids. Germline CDR1 SEHNR, CDR2 FQNEAQ (reference sequence). V lost 1 base, J lost 2 bases, and 4 bases lay in between. The sample comes from a study of blood T cell repertoires in COVID-19. Overall study context: The United States, Italy and Spain were the sources of the acute and convalescent COVID-19 samples.

Input material: peripheral blood. The clonotype was recovered from a man aged 35 to 55 with acute or convalescent COVID-19. The V call is TRBV7-9, the J call TRBJ2-3, with D uncertain. CDR3 sequence reads: CASSLVHTDTQYF. The CDR3 nucleotides are TGTGCCAGCAGCTTAGTTCACACAGATACGCAGTATTTT. Complete variable domain (other parts from reference TRBV7-9 and TRBJ2-3): DTGVSQNPRHKITKRGQNVTFRCDPISEHNRLYWYRQTLGQGPEFLTYFQNEAQLEKSRLLSDRFSAERPKGSFSTLEIQRTEQGDSAMYLCASSLVHTDTQYFGPGTRLTVL.